The 15 T cell receptor beta chains given below trace back to one sample, sequenced in a study of response to subunit inactivated influenza vaccine. TCRdb passed the RT-PCR reads through MiXCR, listing each CDR3 protein once. Seen here are under 850,000 distinct CDR3 sequences, less than 20% observed once, and the top ten hold 11%. Specimen: PBMCs from blood, collected 5 days after vaccination. The receptors were gathered from a man aged 50 or older who received an inactivated influenza vaccine.

This clonotype was observed a few times. CDR3 sequence: CASSTGTSLNTGELFF. The CDR3 DNA reads as TGTGCCAGCAGTACTGGGACTAGCTTGAACACCGGGGAGCTGTTTTTT. The rearrangement joins TRBV28 to TRBJ2-2; 9 bases agree with TRBD2. J lost 1 base, V lost 5 bases, and 5 bases had no gene match. Germline values: CDR1 MDHEN, CDR2 SYDVKM. The length of the CDR3 is 16 residues.

The V and J genes are TRBV20-1 and TRBJ2-2, with D maybe TRBD1 (6 bases). V lost 6 bases to trimming and J lost 7 bases, with 24 bases between them. The CDR3 runs to 16 residues. Germline CDR1 DFQATT, CDR2 SNEGSKA (reference sequence). The DNA of the CDR3 is TGCAGTGCCAGGCCTCTCCGGCAGGGGCGGAGCGGGGAGCTGTTTTTT. Translation gives CSARPLRQGRSGELFF.

The rearrangement uses TRBV4-3 and TRBJ1-6, with D possibly TRBD1 on 5 matching bases. V gave up 1 base and J gave up 9 bases, with 16 bases separating them. The CDR3 has 16 amino acids. Looked up from germline, CDR1 is LGHNA and CDR2 is YSLEER. The CDR3 reads CASSQGDFPVGSPLHF. CDR3 DNA: TGCGCCAGCAGCCAAGGGGACTTCCCTGTAGGTTCACCCCTCCACTTT.

This clonotype was recorded many times. The rearrangement uses TRBV10-3 and TRBJ2-7; maybe TRBD1 (5 bases). The CDR3 spans 11 residues. The V end lost 9 bases, the J end lost 0 bases, and 6 bases lay between the germline ends. Looked up from germline, CDR1 is ENHRY and CDR2 is SYGVKD. CDR3 amino acids: CAIQGSYEQYF. CDR3 DNA sequence: TGTGCCATTCAGGGCTCCTACGAGCAGTACTTC.

Concerning this clonotype itself: This may arise from a read error, as a much more abundant clone is one base away. J is TRBJ2-7 and V is TRBV5-4; no clear D. The length of the CDR3 is 14 residues. Germline CDR1 and CDR2: SGHNT and YYREEE (reference sequence). The CDR3 bases are TGTGCCAGCAGCCTAACGACTGGAACCTACAAGCAGTACTTC. It is translated as CASSLTTGTYKQYF.

V is TRBV12-3 or TRBV12-4 and J is TRBJ2-1; D remains ambiguous. The V end lost 6 bases, the J end lost 0 bases, and 15 bases lay between the germline ends. The CDR3 loop spans 16 amino acids. DNA of the CDR3: TGTGCCAGCAGCCCTGGACGGAAGAGCTCCTACAATGAGCAGTTCTTC. It codes for CASSPGRKSSYNEQFF.

The table lists this clonotype with a few counts. The chain uses TRBV9 and TRBJ2-1; D call uncertain. The CDR3 totals 17 residues. Germline V lookup: CDR1 SGDLS, CDR2 YYNGEE. V lost 0 bases, J lost 0 bases, and 13 bases lay in between. CDR3 in DNA: TGTGCCAGCAGCGTAGGTCCCTGGCATAGCTCCTACAATGAGCAGTTCTTC. Protein product: CASSVGPWHSSYNEQFF.

This clonotype was seen ten or more times. CDR3 region: CSVPPAGAPGSTDTQYF. For the CDR3, the DNA is TGCAGCGTCCCTCCAGCGGGAGCCCCGGGAAGCACAGATACGCAGTATTTT. The chain joins TRBV29-1 to TRBJ2-3; TRBD2 matches 8 bases. The CDR3 has 17 residues. V shed 6 bases and J 0 bases; nucleotides not matched to a gene: 14. The germline CDR1 and CDR2 sequences are SQVTM and ANQGSEA.

The J gene is TRBJ2-7, the V gene TRBV5-6; D is perhaps TRBD2 (6 bases). The CDR3 is made up of 15 amino acids. Per germline, CDR1 SGHDT and CDR2 YYEEEE. Deletions cut 3 bases from V and 2 bases from J, with 15 bases between. The CDR3 loop is CASSSEGGLAYEQYF. CDR3 DNA sequence: TGTGCCAGCAGCTCGGAAGGAGGGCTGGCCTACGAGCAGTACTTC.

The gene calls are TRBV7-8 and TRBJ2-1; 9 bases map to TRBD1. Germline CDR1 is SGHVS and CDR2 is FQNEAQ. CDR3 length: 14 residues. J was trimmed by 12 bases and V by 10 bases; bases with no gene match: 16. In DNA, the CDR3 is TGTGCCACCGCCCCGGGACAGGGATATTTTGGGCAGTTCTTC. Translation gives CATAPGQGYFGQFF. Combining the CDR3 with reference TRBV7-8 and TRBJ2-1 gives the whole variable domain GAGVSQSPRYKVAKRGQDVALRCDPISGHVSLFWYQQALGQGPEFLTYFQNEAQLDKSGLPSDRFFAERPEGSVSTLKIQRTQQEDSAVYLCATAPGQGYFGQFFGPGTRLTVL.

In this sample, this clonotype turned up many times. The V and J genes are TRBV5-1 and TRBJ2-1, with 9 nucleotides matching TRBD2. Germline V gene data show CDR1 as SGHRS and CDR2 as YFSETQ. The CDR3 is 15 residues long. V was pared by 4 bases and J by 5 bases, with 7 bases of the junction left unmatched. The CDR3 DNA reads TGCGCCAGCAGCCAGAGCGGGGGGCATAACAATGAGCAGTTCTTC. Protein product: CASSQSGGHNNEQFF.

This clonotype was picked up a small number of times. The chain joins TRBV12-3 or TRBV12-4 to TRBJ2-1; D perhaps matches TRBD2 (7 bases). V lost 5 bases and J lost 7, with 18 bases in between. CDR3 size: 15 residues. In DNA form, the CDR3 reads TGTGCCAGCAGTCCCTTCGGAGGGGGGGGGAATGAGCAGTTCTTC. Amino acids: CASSPFGGGGNEQFF.

The rearrangement uses TRBV20-1 and TRBJ1-3; maybe TRBD1 (6 bases). CDR3 length: 15 residues. Germline loops: CDR1 DFQATT, CDR2 SNEGSKA (reference sequence). V was trimmed by 0 bases and J by 0 bases, leaving 9 bases between them. The CDR3 sequence is CSARDPDSSGNTIYF. CDR3 sequence (DNA): TGCAGTGCTAGAGATCCGGACAGCTCTGGAAACACCATATATTTT.

A few counts support this clonotype. J is TRBJ2-3 and V is TRBV15, with D perhaps given as TRBD1 or TRBD2 (6 bases each). The V end lost 1 base, the J end lost 6 bases, and 11 bases lay between the germline ends. Germline V gives CDR1 LNHNV, CDR2 YYDKDF (reference sequence). The CDR3 sequence is 14 residues long. The chain's CDR3 is CATSRVQGGDTQYF. CDR3 nucleotide sequence: TGTGCCACCAGCAGAGTACAGGGAGGTGATACGCAGTATTTT. Full variable domain (missing parts from reference TRBV15 and TRBJ2-3): DAMVIQNPRYQVTQFGKPVTLSCSQTLNHNVMYWYQQKSSQAPKLLFHYYDKDFNNEADTPDNFQSRRPNTSFCFLDIRSPGLGDTAMYLCATSRVQGGDTQYFGPGTRLTVL.

This sequence joins TRBV5-1 and TRBJ1-1; possibly TRBD1 for D (5 bases). The CDR3 has 15 amino acids. Germline V gives CDR1 SGHRS, CDR2 YFSETQ. V was pared by 0 bases and J by 5 bases, with 14 bases between. The CDR3 sequence: CASSLVAGTGTEAFF. The DNA for the CDR3 is TGCGCCAGCAGCTTGGTGGCCGGGACGGGGACTGAAGCTTTCTTT.